The present entry profiles one T cell receptor beta chain with its context. This clone was picked up a small number of times. Its antigen remains unidentified. No base quality values were provided; no much bigger clone lies one nucleotide off. The library was obtained by the immunoSEQ multiplex PCR assay. The multiplex PCR relied on a mix of 60 forward primers for TCR Vbeta segments and 13 reverse primers for TCR Jbeta segments. The CDR3 region of rearranged TCR beta genes was amplified from genomic DNA by a multiplex PCR assay. On the Illumina HiSeq System, the amplified TCR beta libraries were sequenced as 87-base-pair reads. The original methods were these. A later analysis counted approximately 84 million unique TCR beta chains across the 650 to 800 repertoires, and some 11 million of these chains were shared by at least two donors. A nearest-neighbor algorithm error-corrected the raw reads and collapsed the reads into unique sequences, merging closely related sequences to remove PCR and sequencing errors. V, D and J gene segments were assigned by aligning CDR3 sequences to IMGT reference sequences. For a sequence to be retained, a match of at least six nucleotides was required to both a V gene segment and a J gene segment. A rearrangement counted as productive if the CDR3 had no stop codons and remained in frame with V and J, and every other rearrangement counted as non-productive. Following IMGT convention, CDR3 was defined as the stretch from the second conserved V-encoded cysteine up to the conserved J-encoded phenylalanine. The earlier analysis of 450 to 750 of the donors excluded any sequence lacking an unambiguous match to a single V gene segment. An earlier analysis of several hundred of the donors classified V segments as functional when productive rearrangements were above 56.7% and as segregating when the standard deviation between donors was above 5%. A statistical classification framework was built for diagnosing cytomegalovirus status from the catalog of TCR beta chain sequences. V and J gene assignment, in a later analysis, came from comparing TCR nucleotide sequences with IMGT/GENE-DB human TR gene sequences. A later analysis assigned CDR3 sequences and most-parsimonious VDJ recombination scenarios with the TCRdist pipeline. A later analysis defined each TCR beta chain by its CDR3 amino acid sequence plus V-gene family, and excluded reads lacking a unique V-gene family. In a later analysis, nearly 600 highly shared, low-generation-probability nucleotide sequences were removed to address suspected cross-contamination and a sequencing artifact. For each public chain, a later analysis derived a clonal expansion index from normalized ranks of inferred template counts within each repertoire. Generation probabilities in a later analysis came from a VDJ recombination model fitted to out-of-frame rearrangements, and those results were checked against IGoR. Hypergeometric tests were used in a later analysis to score TCR-TCR, TCR-HLA and TCR-CMV co-occurrence, with a repertoire-size bias correction applied to the TCR pairs. To estimate false discovery rates, a later analysis permuted the HLA or CMV assignments 20 times. A later analysis grouped co-occurring TCRs with DBSCAN, adding TCRdist sequence similarity when clustering within HLA-allele-positive subsets. Co-occurrence clustering excluded repertoires with fewer than 30,000 or more than 120,000 public chains, plus five with anomalous nucleotide sharing. Drawn from immuneACCESS, this table holds only the in-frame rearrangements with V and J called that TCRdb kept. Clones are partly lost; checked studies trace under half to an unresolved V gene and leave the rest unexplained. V, J and clone size derive from that table, while D and trimming were established from the DNA sequence. Within this sample are approximately 210,000 clones, with around 79% of them counted one time only. The top ten clones comprise 1.6% of the sample.

The cohort was made up of 666 healthy bone marrow donors. At the time of sampling, every cohort member was nominally healthy, though immune exposures that went unrecorded were likely present. The donor tested CMV seronegative and was one of the 352 seronegative cohort members. A peripheral blood sample was provided by each donor, and peripheral blood mononuclear cells were used for TCR beta sequencing. The Qiagen DNeasy Blood Extraction Kit was used to extract genomic DNA from the blood cell samples. The data stem from a study of cytomegalovirus exposure and HLA in healthy donors (dated by TCRdb to 2016 to 2017). Notes on the research overall: An earlier analysis of roughly 630 of the donors reported 250 to 300 Gb of sequence data and approximately 110 million unique TCR beta sequences from approximately 180 million T cells. Roughly 300 gigabases of sequencing data and approximately 80 million unique TCR sequences were included in an early release covering 550 to 800 HLA-typed donors. Of the 300 to 400 genotyped donors, roughly 80% fell in the genetic ancestry cluster associated with self-reported Caucasian donors. The study aimed to test whether signatures of past pathogen exposure could be identified by cataloging public T cell receptors. The T cell repertoires of around 670 subjects were profiled by immunosequencing and related to cytomegalovirus serostatus. Along with the roughly 610-subject first cohort, a separate validation cohort of around 110 different subjects was used. To predict cytomegalovirus infection status, the study combined high-throughput TCR immunosequencing, statistical association of individual TCRs with disease status, and machine learning. To study patterns of TCR occurrence, a later analysis re-analyzed previously published TCR beta repertoires from just over 650 donors and added high-resolution HLA genotyping. The later analysis used no new phenotypic data to find candidate immune exposures, relying instead on TCR beta sequences and their occurrence across donors. An earlier analysis of 587 of the donors used high-throughput TCR beta sequencing to judge whether each TCR beta V gene segment behaved as functional or pseudogenic. Donor age, sex, ethnicity and CMV serostatus were compiled alongside the repertoire data. Genome-wide SNP genotypes for about three fifths of the roughly 670 donors were used in a later genetic analysis, which treated that subset as a discovery cohort. All discovery cohort repertoires had been generated on a single sequencing platform. HLA typing covered class I and class II loci at four-digit resolution. The number of donors typed differed by locus, with 629-630 for A, B, C, DRB1 and DQB1, around 520 for DQA1, 600 to 610 for DPA1, and under 490 for DPB1. A few DR-DQ haplotypes were treated as single units for association and clustering because of strong linkage in the cohort. On average, roughly 240,000 unique TCR beta nucleotide sequences were sequenced per donor among a few hundred genotyped donors of the cohort, with about 17% of those sequences being non-productive.

Paper-wide results and their limitations: Compared with the 666-donor mean, donors in an Asian-associated ancestry cluster had fewer N-insertions in productive TCRs, according to a later genetic analysis. When HLA alleles, especially DR and DQ, strongly co-occurred, TCR associations were difficult to assign to individual alleles. The sequencing pipeline was judged likely to have produced a cluster of highly shared sequence variants as a technical artifact. In an earlier analysis of fewer than 750 of the donors, most TCR beta V segments were observed in productive rearrangements about 87% or about 30% of the time, broadly matching IMGT annotations. It was suggested by the authors that the approach could potentially be generalized to other disease states and immunological phenotypes. At a false discovery rate of 0.05, a later analysis linked some 18,000 TCR beta sequences to specific HLA alleles. According to a later analysis, TCR association rates differed among HLA loci, with DRB1 alleles showing the most associated TCRs and HLA-C alleles showing the fewest. A further reported finding was that TCR beta sequences accurately predicted the HLA-A and HLA-B alleles for most subjects in the first cohort. Correlated functional status among segregating V segments might reflect linkage disequilibrium, but an unknown experimental factor could not be ruled out. A later genetic analysis associated a missense DCLRE1C variant with V-gene and J-gene trimming of TCR beta chains, and an independent cohort replicated the association. The study gave a list of 150 to 200 TCR beta chains associated with cytomegalovirus. A later analysis found that most CMV-associated TCR beta chains appeared HLA-restricted, with HLA associations seemingly driven largely by CMV exposure. Presence/absence analyses assumed roughly uniform sequencing depth across donors, an assumption that may not hold. Because some donors lacked HLA typing at each locus, the association tests relied only on the typed subset. The cohort was sequenced for TCR beta chains only, and without alpha or paired-chain data the features that could be detected were limited. Because counts were too low, more than 15 rarely observed V segments, including chromosome 9 orphons, were left out of the earlier analysis of a few hundred of the donors. Three of the identified cytomegalovirus-associated TCR beta chains were confirmed in vitro to be specific for cytomegalovirus antigens. Several of the top co-occurrence clusters appeared to be linked to parvovirus B19, influenza, CMV and Epstein-Barr virus, according to a later analysis. In a later analysis, HLA-associated TCR beta chains were found to be more clonally expanded and to have lower generation probabilities than equally common non-associated chains. The classifier was reported to diagnose cytomegalovirus status with high specificity and sensitivity in both the original cohort and the validation cohort. Across donors, most TCR sequences were observed very rarely, whereas some public TCRs were present in many individuals. The only immune exposure information available for the cohort was CMV serostatus.

The receptor was derived from a woman aged 45 to 65 in good health and CMV-seronegative. Sequencing was done on a sample of PBMCs.

The CDR3 is CASSSDRVDGYTF. In nucleotide form, the sequence is TGTGCCAGCTCATCCGACAGAGTCGATGGCTACACCTTC. Recombination connected TRBV18 to TRBJ1-2, with a weak D call of TRBD1 (5 bases match). Taken from cysteine to phenylalanine, the CDR3 has 13 residues. The DNA shown is the 39-base CDR3, in frame from base 1. CDR1 KGHSH and CDR2 LQKENI were looked up in the germline V gene. The trim is 5 bases for V and 6 bases for J, with a gap of 13 bases between the germline ends.